What follows are 26 T cell receptor beta chains derived from one specimen sequenced in a study of blood T cell repertoires in COVID-19. Sequencing was performed with immunoSEQ multiplex PCR; in TCRdb, only in-frame clones are kept and a portion is missing. The repertoire holds approximately 130,000 clones, around 81% seen once, with around a tenth in the top ten. The sequencing input was peripheral blood. Receptors were obtained from a man in his forties or fifties with active or convalescent COVID-19.

The V and J genes are TRBV6-5 and TRBJ2-4; possibly TRBD2 for D (5 bases). The CDR3 is made up of 16 amino acids. V lost 0 bases and J 8 bases, leaving 17 bases between the germline ends. CDR1 is MNHEY and CDR2 is SVGAGI in the germline V gene. CDR3 coding DNA: TGTGCCAGCAGTTACTCATCTAGCCTTTCCCAGGACATTCAGTACTTC. The encoded protein is CASSYSSSLSQDIQYF.

The rearrangement joins TRBV30 to TRBJ1-5; tentative D call: TRBD1 (6 bases). Trimming cost V 2 bases and J 0 bases, with 17 bases left between them. Germline V gene lookup returns CDR1 GTSNPN and CDR2 SVGIG (reference sequence). This CDR3 has 17 amino acids. The CDR3 here is CAWSFGPDRSSNQPQHF. CDR3 nucleotide sequence: TGTGCCTGGAGTTTCGGCCCCGACAGGAGTAGCAATCAGCCCCAGCATTTT.

The chain combines TRBV29-1 with TRBJ1-3; TRBD1 agrees at 12 bases. This CDR3 is built from 17 residues. Germline CDR1 is SQVTM and CDR2 is ANQGSEA. J was trimmed by 0 bases and V by 4 bases; bases with no gene match: 7. Here the CDR3 DNA reads TGCAGCGTTGGCGGGACAGGGGGCCTGAGCTCTGGAAACACCATATATTTT. Amino acids: CSVGGTGGLSSGNTIYF.

The V and J genes are TRBV9 and TRBJ1-1, with D possibly matching TRBD1 (5 bases). This CDR3 comprises 14 residues. V was clipped by 0 bases and J by 5 bases, with 11 bases between them. CDR1 SGDLS and CDR2 YYNGEE come from the germline V gene. CDR3: CASSVEVGGTEAFF. The CDR3 DNA follows: TGTGCCAGCAGCGTAGAGGTCGGGGGGACTGAAGCTTTCTTT.

The chain combines TRBV11-2 with TRBJ2-1; 12 bases match TRBD2. Trimming at V came to 3 bases and at J to 4 bases, leaving 7 bases not matched to a gene. The CDR3 covers 17 residues. Germline V gene data show CDR1 as SGHAT and CDR2 as FQNNGV. This CDR3 is CASSLWILAGGYNEQFF. CDR3 coding DNA: TGTGCCAGCAGCTTGTGGATTCTAGCGGGAGGGTACAATGAGCAGTTCTTC. The whole variable domain, remainder taken from reference TRBV11-2 and TRBJ2-1, is EAGVAQSPRYKIIEKRQSVAFWCNPISGHATLYWYQQILGQGPKLLIQFQNNGVVDDSQLPKDRFSAERLKGVDSTLKIQPAKLEDSAVYLCASSLWILAGGYNEQFFGPGTRLTVL.

A remark on this clone: Other DNA sequences within the sample encode an identical CDR3. The chain couples TRBV6-5 to TRBJ1-2, with 9 bases identical to TRBD1. J gave up 5 bases and V 8 bases, and 6 bases lay outside the gene matches. Germline loops: CDR1 MNHEY, CDR2 SVGAGI. CDR3 length equals 13 residues. In nucleotides, the CDR3 is TGTGCCAGCCGGACAGGGGAGGGGTATGGCTACACCTTC. Translating gives CASRTGEGYGYTF.

This chain joins TRBV7-9 and TRBJ2-3, with 9 bases identical to TRBD2. Germline V gene sequence: CDR1 SEHNR, CDR2 FQNEAQ (reference sequence). There are 14 residues in the CDR3. V lost 5 bases to trimming and J lost 6 bases; unmatched junction nucleotides: 6. Written as DNA, the CDR3 is TGTGCCAGCAGCCTTAGCGGGGGTGGGGATACGCAGTATTTT. This gives the protein CASSLSGGGDTQYF.

The rearrangement links TRBV7-2 to TRBJ2-1, with TRBD2 matching over 8 bases. CDR1 and CDR2 from the germline V gene are SGHTA and FQGNSA. The CDR3 is 15 residues long. V lost 5 bases, J lost 5 bases, and 8 bases stayed unmatched. Here the CDR3 reads CASSVLAGGHNEQFF. The CDR3 DNA reads as TGTGCCAGCAGCGTTCTCGCGGGGGGACACAATGAGCAGTTCTTC.

The chain couples TRBV5-6 to TRBJ1-1; D unresolved. Looked up from germline, CDR1 is SGHDT and CDR2 is YYEEEE. V was pared by 0 bases and J by 2 bases, with 8 bases between. This CDR3 has 14 residues. The CDR3 DNA is TGTGCCAGCAGCTTGGTCTTAGTAAACACTGAAGCTTTCTTT. It encodes CASSLVLVNTEAFF.

The genes are TRBV18 and TRBJ2-1, with D possibly TRBD1 on 6 matching bases. The CDR3 runs to 17 residues. V gave up 2 bases and J gave up 0 bases, with 14 bases separating them. Looked up from germline, CDR1 is KGHSH and CDR2 is LQKENI. The CDR3 loop is CASSPGGHFTSYNEQFF. Written as DNA, the CDR3 is TGTGCCAGCTCACCAGGGGGACACTTTACCTCCTACAATGAGCAGTTCTTC.

The chain has TRBV6-2 or TRBV6-3 and TRBJ1-1; perhaps TRBD1 as D (6 bases). The CDR3 totals 13 residues. Germline CDR1 MNHEY, CDR2 SVGEGT. V was cut by 2 bases and J by 6 bases, with 10 bases left in between. Here the CDR3 reads CASSYTGLSEAFF. The CDR3 DNA is TGTGCCAGCAGTTACACAGGGTTGTCTGAAGCTTTCTTT.

This chain uses TRBV7-3 with TRBJ2-1, with 7 bases identical to TRBD1. CDR1 is SGHTA, CDR2 FQGTGA, per germline. The V gene end was trimmed by 5 bases and the J gene end by 2 bases; junction bases not matched to a gene: 3. The CDR3 sequence is 14 residues long. This CDR3 reads CASSPRGTYNEQFF. In nucleotides, the CDR3 is TGTGCCAGCAGCCCCAGGGGGACCTACAATGAGCAGTTCTTC.

The V gene is TRBV4-1, the J gene TRBJ2-3, with TRBD2 identical over 13 bases. The V segment lost 0 bases and the J segment 4 bases; nucleotides outside the gene matches: 4. Germline V CDR1 and CDR2: MGHRA, YSYEKL. This CDR3 has 17 residues. The CDR3 spells CASSQDRTSGGPDTQYF. The CDR3 DNA follows: TGCGCCAGCAGCCAAGATCGGACTAGCGGGGGTCCAGATACGCAGTATTTT.

The V and J genes are TRBV6-6 and TRBJ2-5; 8 bases are shared with TRBD1. From germline, CDR1 is MNHNY and CDR2 SVGAGI (reference sequence). With 5 bases clipped from V and 6 bases from J, the junction kept 11 bases outside the gene matches. CDR3 length: 15 residues. CDR3 sequence: CASSPQQGVGQTQYF. Here the CDR3 DNA reads TGTGCCAGCAGTCCCCAACAGGGGGTAGGGCAGACCCAGTACTTC.

The chain is built from TRBV14 and TRBJ1-4; D gene uncertain. The CDR3 contains 16 residues. Germline CDR1 reads SGHDN; CDR2 reads FVKESK. V gave up 0 bases and J gave up 0 bases, with 8 bases separating them. For the CDR3, the DNA is TGTGCCAGCAGCCAAGATCGGTTTGCAACTAATGAAAAACTGTTTTTT. Translated, it gives CASSQDRFATNEKLFF.

The chain is built from TRBV6-5 and TRBJ2-7; possible D gene TRBD2, 7 bases. The germline V and J ends were trimmed by 6 bases and 2 bases, with 14 bases remaining between them. Germline CDR1 reads MNHEY; CDR2 reads SVGAGI. The CDR3 length is 14 residues. CDR3 protein: CASSLTGGPYEQYF. The CDR3 bases are TGTGCCAGCAGCCTAACCGGGGGGCCCTACGAGCAGTACTTC.

The chain has TRBV10-3 and TRBJ2-3, with 7 bases aligning to TRBD1. CDR1 and CDR2 (germline): ENHRY, SYGVKD. With 6 bases clipped from V and 6 bases from J, the junction kept 15 bases outside the gene matches. This CDR3 region has 16 residues. The CDR3 region is CAIRFNTGAHQDTQYF. The CDR3 nucleotides are TGTGCCATCAGATTCAACACAGGGGCCCATCAGGATACGCAGTATTTT.

The chain uses TRBV27 and TRBJ2-2; maybe TRBD1 (6 bases). The CDR3 totals 16 residues. Germline CDR1 and CDR2: MNHEY and SMNVEV (reference sequence). V was clipped by 3 bases and J by 4 bases, with 15 bases between them. The CDR3 DNA is TGTGCCAGCAGTTTCCCCAAACAGGGTAGCACCGGGGAGCTGTTTTTT. Translation gives CASSFPKQGSTGELFF.

This clone was detected a few times. The chain links TRBV5-8 to TRBJ2-5; D may be TRBD2 (5 bases). The V end lost 5 bases, the J end lost 8 bases, and 19 bases lay between the germline ends. The CDR3 spans 14 residues. In germline, CDR1 is SGHTS, CDR2 YDEGEE. The DNA of the CDR3 is TGTGCCAGCAGACCCACCCCGGGATCACCTACCCAGTACTTC. It is translated as CASRPTPGSPTQYF.

The chain uses TRBV16 and TRBJ1-1; unclear D gene. Trimming stripped 0 bases from V and 3 bases from J, with 5 bases between. The CDR3 is 13 amino acids. Germline values: CDR1 KGHSY, CDR2 FQNENV. The CDR3 here is CASSQSSYTEAFF. The CDR3 DNA reads as TGTGCCAGCAGCCAATCGTCGTACACTGAAGCTTTCTTT.

CDR3 sequence (DNA): TGCGCCAGCAGTGAAGGGGGGGCTAATGGCTACACCTTC. Translated: CASSEGGANGYTF. The genes are TRBV10-2 and TRBJ1-2; possible D gene TRBD1, 6 bases. The CDR3 runs 13 residues. CDR1 is WSHSY, CDR2 SAAADI, per germline. V shed 3 bases and J shed 6 bases, with 11 bases lying between them.

The chain combines TRBV29-1 with TRBJ1-1; weak D call: TRBD1 (5 bases). Per the germline V gene, CDR1 is SQVTM and CDR2 is ANQGSEA. This CDR3 is built from 13 residues. V was clipped by 5 bases and J by 2 bases, with 12 bases between them. The CDR3: CSVSPGTNTEAFF. For the CDR3, the DNA is TGCAGCGTTTCTCCCGGGACTAACACTGAAGCTTTCTTT.

This clone has only one observation. The genes are TRBV7-8 and TRBJ2-5; no clear D. There are 12 residues in the CDR3. Germline lookup yields CDR1 SGHVS and CDR2 FQNEAQ. The V end lost 2 bases, the J end lost 5 bases, and 6 bases lay between the germline ends. CDR3 sequence reads: CASSLLGETQYF. CDR3 nucleotide sequence: TGTGCCAGCAGCTTACTCGGGGAGACCCAGTACTTC. Full variable domain (rest looked up from reference TRBV7-8 and TRBJ2-5): GAGVSQSPRYKVAKRGQDVALRCDPISGHVSLFWYQQALGQGPEFLTYFQNEAQLDKSGLPSDRFFAERPEGSVSTLKIQRTQQEDSAVYLCASSLLGETQYFGPGTRLLVL.

The genes are TRBV9 and TRBJ2-7, with D perhaps TRBD2 (6 bases). V was cut by 2 bases and J by 3 bases, with 15 bases left in between. The CDR3 extends over 15 amino acids. CDR1 is SGDLS, CDR2 YYNGEE, per germline. This CDR3 reads CASSVSSGVIYEQYF. CDR3 DNA sequence: TGTGCCAGCAGCGTTTCTTCGGGGGTGATCTACGAGCAGTACTTC.

The V and J genes are TRBV12-3 or TRBV12-4 and TRBJ1-6; D uncertain. The CDR3 is made up of 13 amino acids. The V gene lost 7 bases and the J gene lost 9 bases, with 13 bases spanning the gap. The chain's CDR3 is CASTSPGSSPLHF. The CDR3 coding sequence is TGTGCCAGCACTTCGCCGGGTAGTTCACCCCTCCACTTT.

This rearrangement joins TRBV13 to TRBJ1-4, with a weak D call TRBD1 (5 bases). In germline, CDR1 is PRHDT, CDR2 FYEKMQ (reference sequence). CDR3 length: 13 residues. Trimming removed 6 bases at V and 3 bases at J, with 8 bases between. CDR3 coding DNA: TGTGCCAGCAGGGAAGGGGCTAATGAAAAACTGTTTTTT. Translation gives CASREGANEKLFF. Supplemented by reference TRBV13 and TRBJ1-4, the full variable domain reads AAGVIQSPRHLIKEKRETATLKCYPIPRHDTVYWYQQGPGQDPQFLISFYEKMQSDKGSIPDRFSAQQFSDYHSELNMSSLELGDSALYFCASREGANEKLFFGSGTQLSVL.